What follows are 3 T cell receptor beta chains derived from one specimen sequenced in a study of CD8 T cells in ankylosing spondylitis. TCRdb analysed the 5' RACE reads with MiXCR anew, one entry per CDR3 protein. This sample has fewer than 500,000 distinct CDR3 sequences, with around 26% found just once. Study conclusions and caveats: A TCR beta motif made of 7 to 9 highly homologous variants seemed typical of ankylosing spondylitis blood.

For these receptors, no antigen is known. The sample taken for sequencing was blood, either unsorted or a sorted T cell fraction (not recorded which). The receptors stem from a male donor with ankylosing spondylitis.

This chain connects TRBV12-3 or TRBV12-4 to TRBJ2-7, with TRBD1 matching over 8 bases. The CDR3 covers 15 residues. V gave up 3 bases and J gave up 3 bases; unmatched junction bases: 7. CDR3 protein: CASSFADRGFYEQYF. CDR3 bases: TGTGCCAGCAGTTTCGCCGACAGGGGATTCTACGAGCAGTACTTC.

J is TRBJ1-4 and V is TRBV24-1, with D tentatively TRBD1 (5 bases). The germline V gene has CDR1 KGHDR and CDR2 SFDVKD. This CDR3 region has 15 residues. Trimming cost V 2 bases and J 4 bases, with 10 bases left between them. CDR3 bases: TGTGCCACCAGTGATTCCCAGGGAATTAATGAAAAACTGTTTTTT. Translating gives CATSDSQGINEKLFF.

The table lists this clonotype with a few counts. This CDR3 reads CSVEDRVEAFF. The DNA for the CDR3 is TGCAGCGTTGAAGATAGGGTGGAAGCTTTCTTT. The V call is TRBV29-1, the J call TRBJ1-1; no clear D gene. Germline V gene sequence: CDR1 SQVTM, CDR2 ANQGSEA. V was cut by 0 bases and J by 8 bases, with 7 bases left in between. This CDR3 contains 11 residues.